Below, 19 T cell receptor beta chains from the same sample are listed, as sequenced in a study of identical twins. One entry per CDR3 protein results from TCRdb running MiXCR on the 5' RACE reads. The table includes just under 650,000 distinct CDR3 sequences, 7.1% detected once. These data are also associated with another study on yellow fever vaccine responses in identical twins.

The material sequenced was PBMCs. The receptors shown here come from a woman under 30 in good health.

This clonotype has ten or more counts. The J gene is TRBJ2-1, the V gene TRBV4-1, with 16 positions matching TRBD2. Per the germline V gene, CDR1 is MGHRA and CDR2 is YSYEKL. CDR3 length: 17 amino acids. J lost 7 bases, V lost 3 bases, and 6 bases had no gene match. The chain's CDR3 is CASSQGLAGGPGNEQFF. The CDR3 DNA follows: TGCGCCAGCAGCCAGGGACTAGCGGGAGGGCCGGGTAATGAGCAGTTCTTC.

This clonotype was detected only a few times. This chain connects TRBV5-1 to TRBJ2-3; unclear D gene. V was pared by 0 bases and J by 0 bases, with 14 bases between. CDR1 is SGHRS and CDR2 is YFSETQ in the germline V gene. This CDR3 region has 17 residues. The CDR3 spells CASSLGRRTPSTDTQYF. The DNA of the CDR3 is TGCGCCAGCAGCTTGGGCCGACGGACCCCTAGCACAGATACGCAGTATTTT.

CDR3 sequence: CASSAQRRSPLHF. The CDR3 DNA reads as TGTGCCAGCAGCGCCCAACGACGGTCACCCCTCCACTTT. The chain couples TRBV3-1 to TRBJ1-6; unclear D gene. CDR1 is LGHDT and CDR2 is YNNKEL in the germline V gene (reference sequence). This CDR3 is 13 amino acids long. The V end lost 5 bases, the J end lost 10 bases, and 12 bases lay between the germline ends.

This clonotype has a count of ten or more. This chain links TRBV7-3 with TRBJ2-3, with D maybe TRBD2 (6 bases). CDR3 size: 15 residues. Between the trimmed V and J ends, which lost 3 bases and 0 bases, there was a span of 10 bases. Germline assignment: CDR1 SGHTA and CDR2 FQGTGA. CDR3 amino acids: CASSFSGGSTDTQYF. The CDR3 nucleotides are TGTGCCAGCAGCTTTAGCGGAGGGAGCACAGATACGCAGTATTTT.

This clonotype was counted between two and nine times. The rearrangement links TRBV6-4 to TRBJ2-2, with D possibly TRBD1 on 6 matching bases. The CDR3 is 15 residues long. Per germline, CDR1 MRHNA and CDR2 SNTAGT. Between the trimmed V and J ends, which lost 3 bases and 6 bases, there was a span of 14 bases. Here the CDR3 reads CASSERSQGPGELFF. The CDR3 DNA reads TGTGCCAGCAGTGAAAGATCCCAGGGGCCCGGGGAGCTGTTTTTT.

This clonotype was counted between two and nine times. The genes are TRBV7-9 and TRBJ1-2, with D possibly being TRBD1 (5 bases). The germline V and J ends were trimmed by 2 bases and 5 bases, with 12 bases remaining between them. The CDR3 totals 14 residues. CDR1 SEHNR and CDR2 FQNEAQ come from the germline V gene (reference sequence). In DNA form, the CDR3 reads TGTGCCAGCAGCTTATCGGCAGGGAGTTATGGCTACACCTTC. Its protein product is CASSLSAGSYGYTF.

This clonotype was picked up many times. The genes are TRBV29-1 and TRBJ2-3; no reliable D call. The CDR3 totals 14 residues. From germline, CDR1 is SQVTM and CDR2 ANQGSEA. The V end lost 7 bases, the J end lost 0 bases, and 14 bases lay between the germline ends. CDR3 in DNA: TGCAGCGCCAATCCGGGTCTTAGCACAGATACGCAGTATTTT. Its translation: CSANPGLSTDTQYF.

This clonotype has a handful of counts. The chain uses TRBV3-1 and TRBJ2-2, with D possibly being TRBD1 (5 bases). Germline CDR1 is LGHDT and CDR2 is YNNKEL (reference sequence). The CDR3 is 13 amino acids. V was clipped by 10 bases and J by 3 bases, with 12 bases between them. CDR3 region: CATKQGDTGELFF. CDR3 DNA: TGTGCCACCAAGCAAGGGGACACCGGGGAGCTGTTTTTT.

There are many counts of this clonotype. The genes are TRBV12-3 or TRBV12-4 and TRBJ1-1; a possible D gene is TRBD1 (5 bases). The germline V and J ends were trimmed by 5 bases and 1 base, with 11 bases remaining between them. The CDR3 totals 14 residues. CDR3 sequence (DNA): TGTGCCAGCAGTACTCAGGGATCGAACACTGAAGCTTTCTTT. This codes for CASSTQGSNTEAFF.

The table lists this clonotype with many counts. This chain links TRBV6-2 or TRBV6-3 with TRBJ2-2, with D unresolved. The V end was cut by 4 bases, the J end by 2 bases, with 8 bases between. This CDR3 is built from 14 residues. CDR1 is MNHEY, CDR2 SVGEGT, per germline. The CDR3 spells CASSFSANTGELFF. CDR3 DNA: TGTGCCAGCAGTTTTTCAGCTAACACCGGGGAGCTGTTTTTT.

This clonotype came up a few times. This chain links TRBV29-1 with TRBJ2-2; D perhaps matches TRBD2 (6 bases). V was trimmed by 4 bases and J by 2 bases, leaving 14 bases between them. Per germline, CDR1 SQVTM and CDR2 ANQGSEA. The CDR3 spans 15 residues. CDR3 in DNA: TGCAGCGTTGTAATGGCGGGGAAAAACACCGGGGAGCTGTTTTTT. Its protein product is CSVVMAGKNTGELFF.

This clonotype turned up a few times. The chain employs TRBV12-3 or TRBV12-4 and TRBJ2-5; 7 bases are a match to TRBD2. The CDR3 runs 14 residues. J gave up 2 bases and V 6 bases, and 6 bases lay outside the gene matches. The CDR3 nucleotides read TGTGCCAGCAGCTACTCTAGCGGTCAAGAGACCCAGTACTTC. Translating gives CASSYSSGQETQYF.

This clonotype was counted ten times or more. V usage is TRBV6-1 and J usage is TRBJ2-1; 10 bases map to TRBD1. The CDR3 length is 15 residues. V shed 8 bases, J shed 2 bases, and the junction held 6 bases outside the gene matches. Per the germline V gene, CDR1 is MNHNS and CDR2 is SASEGT. CDR3 coding DNA: TGTGCCAGCGGTACCGGGACAGGGGCCTACAATGAGCAGTTCTTC. This sequence encodes CASGTGTGAYNEQFF.

This clonotype was counted only a few times. The chain links TRBV15 to TRBJ1-6; 10 positions match TRBD1. Germline values: CDR1 LNHNV, CDR2 YYDKDF (reference sequence). V lost 2 bases and J lost 6; bases outside the gene matches: 10. This CDR3 is 18 amino acids long. CDR3 DNA sequence: TGTGCCACCAGCAGAAAAGGACAGGGGGGGTTTGGTAATTCACCCCTCCACTTT. It yields the protein CATSRKGQGGFGNSPLHF.

In this sample, this clonotype turned up many times. The chain links TRBV5-1 to TRBJ2-1; D ambiguous. Germline loops: CDR1 SGHRS, CDR2 YFSETQ. Trimming took 0 bases from V and 6 from J, leaving 10 bases between them. The CDR3 length is 14 residues. DNA of the CDR3: TGCGCCAGCAGCTTGGCGGTAGGGCTCAATGAGCAGTTCTTC. Protein: CASSLAVGLNEQFF.

The sample holds many counts of this clonotype. The J gene is TRBJ2-3, the V gene TRBV6-5; no clear D. The CDR3 is 15 amino acids. In germline, CDR1 is MNHEY, CDR2 SVGAGI. Trimming removed 2 bases at V and 4 bases at J, with 13 bases between. The CDR3 sequence is CASSYLLNPPDTQYF. Written as DNA, the CDR3 is TGTGCCAGCAGTTACCTCCTAAACCCCCCAGATACGCAGTATTTT.

This clonotype showed up many times. The V and J genes are TRBV3-1 and TRBJ2-1; 8 bases fit TRBD2. V shed 3 bases, J shed 15 bases, and the junction held 7 bases outside the gene matches. Germline lookup yields CDR1 LGHDT and CDR2 YNNKEL (reference sequence). The CDR3 is 12 amino acids. The CDR3 loop is CASSHSGLGLFF. DNA of the CDR3: TGTGCCAGCAGCCACTCGGGACTAGGGCTGTTCTTC.

This clonotype was detected a few times. V usage is TRBV4-1 and J usage is TRBJ2-5; perhaps TRBD1 as D (6 bases). The CDR3 runs to 16 residues. Per the germline V gene, CDR1 is MGHRA and CDR2 is YSYEKL. Trimming stripped 0 bases from V and 4 bases from J, with 15 bases between. CDR3 sequence (DNA): TGCGCCAGCAGCCAAGAGGGGCAGGGGTGGCGAGAGACCCAGTACTTC. This gives the protein CASSQEGQGWRETQYF.

In this sample, this clonotype turned up a few times. This chain joins TRBV7-9 and TRBJ2-7; no reliable D call. The V gene's germline CDR1 is SEHNR and CDR2 FQNEAQ (reference sequence). The CDR3 spans 16 residues. V gave up 5 bases and J gave up 0 bases, with 17 bases separating them. The CDR3 is CASSPPELQRSYEQYF. CDR3 DNA: TGTGCCAGCAGCCCACCGGAGCTGCAACGCTCCTACGAGCAGTACTTC.